This T cell receptor (beta chain) was identified during a study of shared clonotypes between healthy human individuals. As for the study in general: Participating donors consisted of a couple of women and a few men aged 18 to 49. Donors had three CD4 naive, three CD4 memory, two CD8 naive and one CD8 memory plate apiece. Broader study findings: The study generally estimated greater richness for naive than memory subsets.

Donation came from healthy HIV-negative adults that had no recent acute infections or vaccinations. As concerns this clone: Its antigen remains unknown.

There are 15 residues in the CDR3. V was pared by 4 bases and J by 1 base, with 6 bases of the junction left unmatched. Germline CDR1 LNHNV, CDR2 YYDKDF (reference sequence). This table comes from immunoSEQ multiplex PCR, and its TCRdb copy is limited to in-frame clones, with some not included. This sample has about 120,000 clones, with 68% found just once. The TCR comes from a woman younger than 45 in good health. Specimen: memory CD8+ T cells sorted from blood. Subset indicated: CD45RO+ cells pooled with CCR7-negative TemRA cells. This chain links TRBV15 with TRBJ2-5, with TRBD1 matching 7 bases. CDR3 nucleotides: TGTGCCACCAGCATCAGACAGGGTGGCCAAGAGACCCAGTACTTC. This codes for CATSIRQGGQETQYF.